This T cell receptor (beta chain) was observed in a study of T cells in localized non-small cell lung cancer. CDR1 and CDR2 from the germline V gene are SGHVS and FNYEAQ. The CDR3 has 17 amino acids. Trimming cost V 4 bases and J 5 bases; bases outside gene matches: 10. Notes on the study in general: The tumor had only one region sequenced, so heterogeneity remains possible. Increased T cell density in blood showed an association with longer overall survival. Peak T cell clonality was found in uninvolved adjacent lung, exceeding tumor. Median detection of top 100 tumor clones in adjacent lung was around 57 clones.

Assay: immunoSEQ multiplex PCR; the TCRdb copy retains only in-frame clones and omits some. The sample includes under 55,000 clones, 60% to 85% of them seen just once. As for this clone: Its target is unknown.

This chain uses TRBV7-6 with TRBJ2-1, with TRBD1 matching 11 bases. This sequence originates from a woman aged 40 to 75 with stage II lung adenocarcinoma. Sequencing used PBMCs, obtained before any cancer treatment. CDR3 DNA: TGTGCCAGCAGCTACGGACAGGGGGCTATGTCCCACAATGAGCAGTTCTTC. It is translated as CASSYGQGAMSHNEQFF.